This TCR beta chain was sequenced in a study of cytomegalovirus exposure and HLA in healthy donors. Germline-derived CDR1 and CDR2 are SEHNR and FQNEAQ (reference sequence). The CDR3 is 15 residues long. Unmatched junction bases numbered 7, after V lost 5 bases and J lost 2 bases. 60 Vbeta and 13 Jbeta primers were used in PCR. Produced via immunoSEQ multiplex PCR; TCRdb's table is partial and in-frame only. Here the sample spans around 130,000 clones, around 90% being singletons. A single count supports this clone. Its target is not known. General observations from the study: A later analysis linked a missense DCLRE1C variant to TCR beta V- and J-gene trimming. Three CMV-associated chains proved CMV antigen-specific in vitro.

Sequenced input: PBMCs. This sequence originates from a woman aged 40 to 55 in good health and CMV-seronegative. The V call is TRBV7-9, the J call TRBJ2-3; 7 bases align to TRBD1. The DNA of the CDR3 is TGTGCCAGCAGCAGCCCAGAGGGGGCCACAGATACGCAGTATTTT. It is translated as CASSSPEGATDTQYF.